The 19 T cell receptor beta chains below were found in one sample sequenced in a study of tissue T cells after allogeneic stem cell transplantation. Measured with immunoSEQ multiplex PCR; TCRdb has only the in-frame clones, and not every one. The sample has under 50,000 clones; roughly 90% are singletons. Sequences were derived from blood, sampled before transplantation. The receptors shown here come from a woman aged 40 to 75 who later had graft-versus-host disease after an allogeneic stem cell transplant.

The genes are TRBV9 and TRBJ1-4; D is unresolved. Trimming removed 4 bases at V and 1 base at J, with 8 bases between. The CDR3 is 14 amino acids. Germline V gene lookup returns CDR1 SGDLS and CDR2 YYNGEE. For the CDR3, the DNA is TGTGCCAGCAGCTACCGGGAAACTAATGAAAAACTGTTTTTT. It encodes CASSYRETNEKLFF.

The chain links TRBV20-1 to TRBJ2-1, with 7 bases lining up with TRBD2. Germline values: CDR1 DFQATT, CDR2 SNEGSKA (reference sequence). V shed 7 bases, J shed 10 bases, and the junction held 7 bases outside the gene matches. The CDR3 is 11 residues long. The CDR3 DNA reads TGCAGTGTCACAGCGGGGACGGAGCAGTTCTTC. Its translation is CSVTAGTEQFF.

The V and J genes are TRBV5-8 and TRBJ1-5; D unclear. This CDR3 has 16 amino acids. Trimming stripped 2 bases from V and 0 bases from J, with 12 bases between. Germline CDR1 reads SGHTS; CDR2 reads YDEGEE. The CDR3 is CASSFRSPLSNQPQHF. Here the CDR3 DNA reads TGTGCCAGCAGCTTCAGGAGTCCCCTTAGCAATCAGCCCCAGCATTTT. Combining the CDR3 with reference TRBV5-8 and TRBJ1-5 gives the whole variable domain EAGVTQSPTHLIKTRGQQATLRCSPISGHTSVYWYQQALGLGLQFLLWYDEGEERNRGNFPPRFSGRQFPNYSSELNVNALELEDSALYLCASSFRSPLSNQPQHFGDGTRLSIL.

This sequence joins TRBV5-6 and TRBJ1-1; D may be TRBD1 (6 bases). The germline V gene has CDR1 SGHDT and CDR2 YYEEEE. This CDR3 is 15 amino acids long. V lost 2 bases to trimming and J lost 6 bases, with 17 bases between them. The CDR3 bases are TGTGCCAGCAGCTTACTTGGGGGGCAGCGCGCTGAAGCTTTCTTT. Translating gives CASSLLGGQRAEAFF.

The chain employs TRBV2 and TRBJ2-3; either TRBD1 or TRBD2 may supply D (5 bases each). Between the trimmed V and J ends, which lost 6 bases and 4 bases, there was a span of 17 bases. CDR3 length equals 15 residues. Germline V lookup: CDR1 SNHLY, CDR2 FYNNEI. CDR3 DNA sequence: TGTGCCAGCAGCGAGGGGCCGCTCCAGGCAGATACGCAGTATTTT. Translating gives CASSEGPLQADTQYF.

This chain connects TRBV20-1 to TRBJ1-1; TRBD1 matches at 8 bases. This CDR3 is 13 amino acids long. Trimming cost V 3 bases and J 1 base; bases outside gene matches: 1. Looked up from germline, CDR1 is DFQATT and CDR2 is SNEGSKA (reference sequence). CDR3 region: CSASQGANTEAFF. DNA of the CDR3: TGCAGTGCTAGTCAGGGGGCGAACACTGAAGCTTTCTTT.

This sequence joins TRBV6-5 and TRBJ1-6; D remains ambiguous. The CDR3 is 15 residues long. V lost 4 bases and J 5 bases, leaving 12 bases between the germline ends. Germline V gene sequence: CDR1 MNHEY, CDR2 SVGAGI. The CDR3 DNA reads as TGTGCCAGCAGTTCGAGAAGGCAGAATAATTCACCCCTCCACTTT. It yields the protein CASSSRRQNNSPLHF.

This clone is a singleton in its sample. J is TRBJ2-3 and V is TRBV5-5; a weak D match, TRBD1 (5 bases). The CDR3 sequence is 17 residues long. Germline V CDR1 and CDR2: SGHKS, YYEKEE (reference sequence). The V and J ends lost 0 bases and 2 bases respectively, with 16 bases between them. CDR3 nucleotide sequence: TGTGCCAGCAGCTTGGAAGGTCGACAGACCTTCACAGATACGCAGTATTTT. Translating it yields CASSLEGRQTFTDTQYF.

This rearrangement joins TRBV6-5 to TRBJ1-3; D is unresolved. The CDR3 is made up of 13 amino acids. The V gene lost 6 bases and the J gene lost 3 bases, with 9 bases spanning the gap. Per germline, CDR1 MNHEY and CDR2 SVGAGI. Written as DNA, the CDR3 is TGTGCCAGCAGCACTATAATTGGAAACACCATATATTTT. Its translation: CASSTIIGNTIYF.

The genes are TRBV12-5 and TRBJ2-7; maybe TRBD2 (6 bases). V lost 7 bases and J lost 2, with 12 bases in between. CDR3 size: 13 residues. Germline lookup yields CDR1 LGHNT and CDR2 FRNRAP. CDR3 residues: CASARDGPYEQYF. CDR3 nucleotide sequence: TGTGCTAGTGCGCGGGACGGTCCCTACGAGCAGTACTTC. Full variable domain (missing parts from reference TRBV12-5 and TRBJ2-7): DARVTQTPRHKVTEMGQEVTMRCQPILGHNTVFWYRQTMMQGLELLAYFRNRAPLDDSGMPKDRFSAEMPDATLATLKIQPSEPRDSAVYFCASARDGPYEQYFGPGTRLTVT.

This chain connects TRBV24-1 to TRBJ2-4; 11 positions match TRBD1. This CDR3 comprises 18 residues. The germline CDR1 and CDR2 sequences are KGHDR and SFDVKD. V lost 2 bases to trimming and J lost 3 bases; unmatched junction nucleotides: 8. The CDR3 DNA reads TGTGCCACCAGTGATTCCGGGACAGGGGGAGAAAGCAAAAACATTCAGTACTTC. Translation: CATSDSGTGGESKNIQYF.

The rearrangement joins TRBV29-1 to TRBJ2-7; 7 bases line up with TRBD2. This CDR3 region has 13 residues. Trimming at V came to 6 bases and at J to 5 bases, leaving 10 bases not matched to a gene. The V gene's germline CDR1 is SQVTM and CDR2 ANQGSEA. CDR3 DNA sequence: TGCAGCGTCCTGAGCGGGACCCAGAACGAGCAGTACTTC. Translation: CSVLSGTQNEQYF.

This clone appeared a single time. The chain has TRBV6-5 and TRBJ1-4, with D unresolved. The CDR3 has 13 amino acids. V dropped 0 bases and J dropped 7 bases, with 6 bases sitting between them. CDR1 MNHEY and CDR2 SVGAGI come from the germline V gene. The CDR3 bases are TGTGCCAGCAGTTACTCGCGGTCTGAAAAACTGTTTTTT. Its protein product is CASSYSRSEKLFF.

The chain joins TRBV19 to TRBJ1-2; D remains ambiguous. The CDR3 spans 13 residues. Germline CDR1 LNHDA, CDR2 SQIVND (reference sequence). Between the trimmed V and J ends, which lost 3 bases and 1 base, there was a span of 6 bases. The CDR3 region has the DNA TGTGCCAGTAGTATTGGGCTTAACTATGGCTACACCTTC. Translated: CASSIGLNYGYTF.

This clone was counted between two and nine times. The genes are TRBV25-1 and TRBJ2-1, with 11 nucleotides matching TRBD2. Looked up from germline, CDR1 is MGHDK and CDR2 is SYGVNS. The length of the CDR3 is 15 residues. J was trimmed by 8 bases and V by 3 bases; bases with no gene match: 6. The chain's CDR3 is CASSDIAGGPDEQFF. The CDR3 DNA is TGTGCCAGCAGTGATATAGCGGGAGGGCCCGATGAGCAGTTCTTC.

The gene calls are TRBV27 and TRBJ1-2; D is uncertain. The germline gives CDR1 MNHEY, CDR2 SMNVEV (reference sequence). The V and J ends lost 6 bases and 3 bases respectively, with 14 bases between them. The CDR3 sequence is 14 residues long. Written as DNA, the CDR3 is TGTGCCAGCAGGCCCCTGCAGAGAGACTATGGCTACACCTTC. Translating it yields CASRPLQRDYGYTF.

This chain links TRBV19 with TRBJ2-7; TRBD1 matches at 10 bases. Trimming took 3 bases from V and 5 from J; bases not matched to a gene: 7. The CDR3 runs to 15 residues. The germline gives CDR1 LNHDA, CDR2 SQIVND (reference sequence). CDR3 loop: CASSMGGTGDHEQYF. CDR3 nucleotide sequence: TGTGCCAGTAGTATGGGCGGGACAGGGGACCACGAGCAGTACTTC.

The chain couples TRBV29-1 to TRBJ2-3; TRBD1 is a possible D gene (6 bases). In germline, CDR1 is SQVTM, CDR2 ANQGSEA. The V gene lost 7 bases and the J gene lost 5 bases, with 10 bases spanning the gap. There are 11 residues in the CDR3. The CDR3, as DNA: TGCAGCGGGTCCAGGGGAGATACGCAGTATTTT. This encodes CSGSRGDTQYF.

The chain uses TRBV15 and TRBJ2-2; D gene unclear. This CDR3 contains 13 residues. Trimming pared 1 base from V and 6 bases from J, leaving 6 bases between. The germline gives CDR1 LNHNV, CDR2 YYDKDF (reference sequence). The CDR3 nucleotides are TGTGCCACCAGCAGAGTAGACTCCGGGGAGCTGTTTTTT. As protein: CATSRVDSGELFF.